These T cell receptor beta chains were read from a single sample in a study of blood T cell repertoires in COVID-19. Profiled with immunoSEQ multiplex PCR; TCRdb holds only in-frame clones, not every one. The repertoire holds roughly 69,000 clones, with about 88% as singletons. Sequenced: peripheral blood. These TCRs come from a human donor in a cohort sampled during active COVID-19. Both conserved end residues are part of each CDR3. Each record gives: J gene, D gene, V gene, CDR3 length, clone size, CDR3 DNA, CDR3 protein. D genes are given only for firm matches. Clone size is given for some rows only: seen once, a few or many times, or a class if the clone is expanded.

J gene: TRBJ2-3; D gene: TRBD2; V gene: TRBV5-6; CDR3 length: 15; clone size: NA; CDR3 DNA: TGTGCCAGCAGCTTGTCACTAGCGGGAACAGATACGCAGTATTTT; CDR3 protein: CASSLSLAGTDTQYF
J gene: TRBJ2-1; D gene: NA; V gene: TRBV11-3; CDR3 length: 13; clone size: NA; CDR3 DNA: TGTGCCAGCAGCTTGACTACGTACAATGAGCAGTTCTTC; CDR3 protein: CASSLTTYNEQFF
J gene: TRBJ2-7; D gene: NA; V gene: TRBV5-6; CDR3 length: 17; clone size: NA; CDR3 DNA: TGTGCCAGCAGCTTGGACCAAGGGACTCCGATAACCTACGAGCAGTACTTC; CDR3 protein: CASSLDQGTPITYEQYF
J gene: TRBJ1-1; D gene: TRBD1; V gene: TRBV7-6; CDR3 length: 16; clone size: NA; CDR3 DNA: TGTGCCAGCAGCCTAAAGAATACAGGGGGCGATCCTTCCGCTTTCTTT; CDR3 protein: CASSLKNTGGDPSAFF
J gene: TRBJ2-1; D gene: NA; V gene: TRBV14; CDR3 length: 12; clone size: NA; CDR3 DNA: TGTGCCAGCAGCCAAGCGGTCCTTGAGCAGTTCTTC; CDR3 protein: CASSQAVLEQFF
J gene: TRBJ1-5; D gene: NA; V gene: TRBV18; CDR3 length: 17; clone size: few; CDR3 DNA: TGTGCCAGCTCACCCACCTCGGGCGGGGGTTCAATGCAGCCCCAGCATTTT; CDR3 protein: CASSPTSGGGSMQPQHF
J gene: TRBJ1-6; D gene: NA; V gene: TRBV25-1; CDR3 length: 15; clone size: NA; CDR3 DNA: TGTGCCAGCAGTGATTCCGCCAGGATGTATTCACCCCTCCACTTT; CDR3 protein: CASSDSARMYSPLHF
J gene: TRBJ1-3; D gene: NA; V gene: TRBV30; CDR3 length: 19; clone size: once; CDR3 DNA: TGTGCCTGGAGACCGGGCGGGGGTTCTCGATTATACTCTGGAAACACCATATATTTT; CDR3 protein: CAWRPGGGSRLYSGNTIYF
J gene: TRBJ1-4; D gene: TRBD1; V gene: TRBV3-1/TRBV3-2; CDR3 length: 16; clone size: once; CDR3 DNA: TGTGCCAGCAGCCAAGAATATGAGACAGGGGACGAAAAACTGTTTTTT; CDR3 protein: CASSQEYETGDEKLFF
J gene: TRBJ2-2; D gene: TRBD2; V gene: TRBV19; CDR3 length: 14; clone size: NA; CDR3 DNA: TGTGCCAGTAGTTTAGCGGGTACCACCGGGGAGCTGTTTTTT; CDR3 protein: CASSLAGTTGELFF
J gene: TRBJ1-6; D gene: NA; V gene: TRBV2; CDR3 length: 13; clone size: NA; CDR3 DNA: TGTGCCAGCAGTGCAGGGTTATGGTCACCCCTCCACTTT; CDR3 protein: CASSAGLWSPLHF
J gene: TRBJ1-3; D gene: NA; V gene: TRBV25-1; CDR3 length: 14; clone size: NA; CDR3 DNA: TGTGCCAGCAGTGATGAGGGCTCTGGAAACACCATATATTTT; CDR3 protein: CASSDEGSGNTIYF
J gene: TRBJ2-5; D gene: TRBD1; V gene: TRBV2; CDR3 length: 14; clone size: NA; CDR3 DNA: TGTGCCAGCATGGACAGGGCGATTCAAGAGACCCAGTACTTC; CDR3 protein: CASMDRAIQETQYF
J gene: TRBJ2-3; D gene: TRBD1; V gene: TRBV4-1; CDR3 length: 16; clone size: NA; CDR3 DNA: TGCGCCAGCAGCCAAGACGGGACAGGGTGGTCAGATACGCAGTATTTT; CDR3 protein: CASSQDGTGWSDTQYF
J gene: TRBJ2-7; D gene: TRBD1; V gene: TRBV7-8; CDR3 length: 17; clone size: few; CDR3 DNA: TGTGCCAGCAGCTTAGGACAAGGGGGCCTAAGCTCCTACGAGCAGTACTTC; CDR3 protein: CASSLGQGGLSSYEQYF
J gene: TRBJ1-1; D gene: NA; V gene: TRBV28; CDR3 length: 12; clone size: few; CDR3 DNA: TGTGCCAGCAGTAGCATGTCCCTTGAAGCTTTCTTT; CDR3 protein: CASSSMSLEAFF
J gene: TRBJ2-2; D gene: TRBD2; V gene: TRBV18; CDR3 length: 17; clone size: NA; CDR3 DNA: TGTGCCAGCTCATCTACTAGCGGGGAAACCAACACCGGGGAGCTGTTTTTT; CDR3 protein: CASSSTSGETNTGELFF
J gene: TRBJ1-2; D gene: NA; V gene: TRBV30; CDR3 length: 11; clone size: NA; CDR3 DNA: TGTGCCTGGCAGAATCACTATGGCTACACCTTC; CDR3 protein: CAWQNHYGYTF
J gene: TRBJ2-1; D gene: NA; V gene: TRBV29-1; CDR3 length: 12; clone size: NA; CDR3 DNA: TGCAGCGTTGATCCCTTCTTAAATGAGCAGTTCTTC; CDR3 protein: CSVDPFLNEQFF
J gene: TRBJ2-7; D gene: NA; V gene: TRBV9; CDR3 length: 12; clone size: NA; CDR3 DNA: TGTGCCAGCAGCTCCCCCGGTTACGAGCAGTACTTC; CDR3 protein: CASSSPGYEQYF